The source of this T cell receptor (beta chain) is a study of PD-1 blockade in classical Hodgkin lymphoma. Brentuximab vedotin exposure varied, and every patient relapsed after autologous stem cell transplantation. Note on this clone: Its antigen remains unidentified.

Trimming removed 1 base at V and 4 bases at J, with 9 bases between. The CDR3 spans 14 residues. CDR1 SGHNT and CDR2 YENEEA come from the germline V gene. TCRdb keeps only in-frame clones here, not all; method: immunoSEQ multiplex PCR. The sample consists of 25,000 or so clones, approximately 64% of them appearing once. Overall study results and limits: Repertoire differences have undefined causes, possibly disease activity or prior therapy.

Material: peripheral blood mononuclear cells (PBMCs), obtained before the second cycle of nivolumab. This receptor was obtained from a human donor with classical Hodgkin lymphoma. The V and J genes are TRBV11-3 and TRBJ2-3; D remains unclear. CDR3 amino acids: CASSLAGSSDTQYF. The CDR3 DNA sequence: TGTGCCAGCAGCTTAGCGGGCTCATCAGATACGCAGTATTTT.